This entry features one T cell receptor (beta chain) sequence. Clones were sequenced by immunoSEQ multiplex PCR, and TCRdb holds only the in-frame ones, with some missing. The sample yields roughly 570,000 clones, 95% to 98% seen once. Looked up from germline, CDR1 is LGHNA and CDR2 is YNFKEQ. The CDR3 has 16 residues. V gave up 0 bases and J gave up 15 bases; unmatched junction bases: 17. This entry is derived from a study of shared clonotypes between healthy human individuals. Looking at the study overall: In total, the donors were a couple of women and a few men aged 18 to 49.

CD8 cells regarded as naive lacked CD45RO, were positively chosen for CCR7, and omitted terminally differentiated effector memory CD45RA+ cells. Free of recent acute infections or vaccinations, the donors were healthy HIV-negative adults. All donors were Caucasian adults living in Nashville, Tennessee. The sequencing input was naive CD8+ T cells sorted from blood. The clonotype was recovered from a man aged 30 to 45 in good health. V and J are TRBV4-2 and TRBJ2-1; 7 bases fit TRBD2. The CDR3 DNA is TGTGCCAGCAGCCAAGAATCGGCTAGCGGACTACCCGAGGCGTTCTTC. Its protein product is CASSQESASGLPEAFF.